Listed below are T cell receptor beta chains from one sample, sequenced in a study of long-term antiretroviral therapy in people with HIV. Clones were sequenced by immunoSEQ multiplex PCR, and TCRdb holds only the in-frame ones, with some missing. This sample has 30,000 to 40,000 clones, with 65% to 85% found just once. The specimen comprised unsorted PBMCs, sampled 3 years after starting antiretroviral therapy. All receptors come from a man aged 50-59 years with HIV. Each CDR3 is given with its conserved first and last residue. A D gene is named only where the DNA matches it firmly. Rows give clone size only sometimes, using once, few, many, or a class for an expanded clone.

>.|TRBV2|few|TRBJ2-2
TGTGCCAGCAGTGCGAACGGAGTCTCCACCGGGGAGCTGTTTTTT
CASSANGVSTGELFF
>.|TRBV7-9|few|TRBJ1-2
TGTGCCAGCAGCTTACCCCAGGGCAATGGCTACACCTTC
CASSLPQGNGYTF
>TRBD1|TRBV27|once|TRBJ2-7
TGTGCCAGCAGCCCCTCGACAGGGGGCGTCTCCTACGAGCAGTACTTC
CASSPSTGGVSYEQYF
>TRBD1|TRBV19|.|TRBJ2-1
TGTGCCAGTAGAGGTGGACAGGGGATCGGCAATGAGCAGTTCTTC
CASRGGQGIGNEQFF
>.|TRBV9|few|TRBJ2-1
TGTGCCAGCAGCGTAGGACCCGGGGATGAGCAGTTCTTC
CASSVGPGDEQFF
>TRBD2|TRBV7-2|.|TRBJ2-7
TGTGCCAGCAGCTTAGGGGGACTAGCGGGAGGGTACGAGCAGTACTTC
CASSLGGLAGGYEQYF
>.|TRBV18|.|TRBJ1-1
TGTGCCAGCTCACCTAAGTCCCGTCAGAACACTGAAGCTTTCTTT
CASSPKSRQNTEAFF
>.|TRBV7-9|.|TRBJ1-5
TGTGCCAGCAGCTCACCCAGGGAAAGTGGTAATCAGCCCCAGCATTTT
CASSSPRESGNQPQHF
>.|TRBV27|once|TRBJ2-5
TGTGCCAGCAGAGGGGACATGGGTTTACAAGAGACCCAGTACTTC
CASRGDMGLQETQYF
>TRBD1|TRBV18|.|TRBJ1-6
TGTGCCAGCTCACCCGGACAGGGACAAAGCCCCTATAATTCACCCCTCCACTTT
CASSPGQGQSPYNSPLHF
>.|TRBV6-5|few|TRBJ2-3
TGTGCCAGCAAAATTCCGGGACTTTATACGCAGTATTTT
CASKIPGLYTQYF
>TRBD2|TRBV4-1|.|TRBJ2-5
TGCGCCAGCAGCCGGCTAGCGGGAGAAGGAGAGACCCAGTACTTC
CASSRLAGEGETQYF
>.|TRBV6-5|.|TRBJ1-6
TGTGCCAGCAGTTTCGGGGACGGCTATAATTCACCCCTCCACTTT
CASSFGDGYNSPLHF
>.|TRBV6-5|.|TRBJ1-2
TGTGCCAGCAGCATCGACAGAAACTATGGCTACACCTTC
CASSIDRNYGYTF
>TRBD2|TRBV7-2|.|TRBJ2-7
TGTGCCAGCAGCCCCCAAGAAGCAGCGGGAGGTGGGTACGAGCAGTACTTC
CASSPQEAAGGGYEQYF
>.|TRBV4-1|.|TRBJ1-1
TGCGCCAGCTATAACAAAGGGGCCGAAGCTTTCTTT
CASYNKGAEAFF
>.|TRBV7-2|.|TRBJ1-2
TGTGCCAGCAGCTTAGCGAGACAGAATGGCTACACCTTC
CASSLARQNGYTF
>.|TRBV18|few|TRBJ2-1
TGTGCCAGCTCCGCGGGCGATGAGCAGTTCTTC
CASSAGDEQFF
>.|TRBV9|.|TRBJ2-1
TGTGCCAGCAGCGTATGGGGCTACAATGAGCAGTTCTTC
CASSVWGYNEQFF
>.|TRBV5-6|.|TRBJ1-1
TGTGCCAGCAGCTTGAGGGAAGGGACTGAAGCTTTCTTT
CASSLREGTEAFF
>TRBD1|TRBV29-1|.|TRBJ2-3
TGCAGCGTAGCCGGGACAGGAAGCACAGATACGCAGTATTTT
CSVAGTGSTDTQYF
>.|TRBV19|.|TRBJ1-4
TGTGCCAGTAAAGGGCCAGGGAGGGAGGAAAAACTGTTTTTT
CASKGPGREEKLFF
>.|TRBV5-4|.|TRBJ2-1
TGTGCCAGCAGCTTGGACGGGAGAGCCTCCTACAATGAGCAGTTCTTC
CASSLDGRASYNEQFF
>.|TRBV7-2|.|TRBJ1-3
TGTGCCAGCAGCTTAGGGGCAGGGGCTATCACCATATATTTT
CASSLGAGAITIYF
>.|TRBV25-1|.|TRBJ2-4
TGTGCCAGCAGTGAAGCGGGAACCAAAAACATTCAGTACTTC
CASSEAGTKNIQYF
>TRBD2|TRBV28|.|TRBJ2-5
TGTGCCAGCAACCCGAGGCGACTAGCGGGTTTGACGACCCAGTACTTC
CASNPRRLAGLTTQYF
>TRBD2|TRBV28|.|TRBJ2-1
TGTGCCAGCAGGGGACTAGCGGGAGGCCTTGGGATATACAATGAGCAGTTCTTC
CASRGLAGGLGIYNEQFF
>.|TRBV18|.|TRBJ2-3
TGTGCCAGCTCCCAGAGGAGCTCAGATACGCAGTATTTT
CASSQRSSDTQYF
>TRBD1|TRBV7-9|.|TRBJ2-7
TGTGCCAGCAGCCCACCGGGGACAGGAGCCTACGAGCAGTACTTC
CASSPPGTGAYEQYF
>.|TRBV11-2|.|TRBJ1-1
TGTGCCAGCAGCCCCCAGGGGATCGGGAGCACTGAAGCTTTCTTT
CASSPQGIGSTEAFF
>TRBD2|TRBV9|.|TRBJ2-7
TGTGCCAGCAGCGCCCCGGGGAGGGTCCACGAGCAGTACTTC
CASSAPGRVHEQYF
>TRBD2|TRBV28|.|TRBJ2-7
TGTGCCAGCCTGCCTCTGAGACTAGCGGGATCCTACGAGCAGTACTTC
CASLPLRLAGSYEQYF
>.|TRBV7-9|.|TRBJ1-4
TGTGCCAGCCAATCCCAGCGGGGGGAAGGAGAAAAACTGTTTTTT
CASQSQRGEGEKLFF
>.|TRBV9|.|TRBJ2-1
TGTGCCAGCAGCGTAGCTACTCAGCTCCGATACAATGAGCAGTTCTTC
CASSVATQLRYNEQFF
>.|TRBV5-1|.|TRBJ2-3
TGCGCCACCTCACGGGTGAGTGGCACAGATACGCAGTATTTT
CATSRVSGTDTQYF
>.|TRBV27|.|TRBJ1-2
TGTGCCAGCAGTTTCGGCCGACTCTATGGCTACACCTTC
CASSFGRLYGYTF
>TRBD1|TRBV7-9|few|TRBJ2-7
TGTGCCAGCAGCGCAAGCGACAGGGGCTCCTACGAGCAGTACTTC
CASSASDRGSYEQYF
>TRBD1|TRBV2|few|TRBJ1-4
TGTGCCAGCAGGTGGGACAGGGCAGACGAAAAACTGTTTTTT
CASRWDRADEKLFF
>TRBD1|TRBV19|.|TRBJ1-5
TGTGCCGGGGGGGACAGCGAACGATATCTTTATAGCAATCAGCCCCAGCATTTT
CAGGDSERYLYSNQPQHF
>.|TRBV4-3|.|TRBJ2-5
TGCGCCAGCAGCCTAAAAGGGCGGATCGGCGAGACCCAGTACTTC
CASSLKGRIGETQYF
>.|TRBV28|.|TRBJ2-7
TGTGCCAGCAGTAGGGGATACGAGCAGTACTTC
CASSRGYEQYF
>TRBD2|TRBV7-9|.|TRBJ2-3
TGTGCCAGCAGCTTAAGGCGGGGGGGGCTTTCAATCACAGATACGCAGTATTTT
CASSLRRGGLSITDTQYF
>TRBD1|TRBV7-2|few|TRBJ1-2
TGTGCCAGCAGCCCGGGGACAGGGACCACCGGTGGCTACACCTTC
CASSPGTGTTGGYTF
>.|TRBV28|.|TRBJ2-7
TGTGCCAGCAGTACAACGACAGCCCCATCCTACGAGCAGTACTTC
CASSTTTAPSYEQYF
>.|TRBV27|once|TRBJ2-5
TGTGCCAGCAGACCTCGGGGGCCTTATGAGACCCAGTACTTC
CASRPRGPYETQYF
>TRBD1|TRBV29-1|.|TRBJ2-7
TGCAGCGTTGCAGGGGGACCCGAGCAGTACTTC
CSVAGGPEQYF
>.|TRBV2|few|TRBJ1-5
TGTGCCAGCACGTCTCGGAATAGCAATCAGCCCCAGCATTTT
CASTSRNSNQPQHF